This TCR beta chain is drawn from a study of blood T cell repertoires in COVID-19. Here immunoSEQ multiplex PCR was the method, and the copy in TCRdb shows in-frame clones only, minus some. The table shows 120,000 or so clones, with 70% to 80% occurring only once. The CDR3 covers 15 residues. The J segment lost 1 base and the V segment lost 3 bases, leaving 4 bases of the junction unmatched. Germline values: CDR1 MNHEY, CDR2 SMNVEV (reference sequence). Sequenced input: peripheral blood. This TCR was sampled from a man in his forties with active or convalescent COVID-19. The chain carries TRBV27 and TRBJ1-1; 8 bases are a match to TRBD1. In nucleotides, the CDR3 is TGTGCCAGCAGTTTGGGGGACAGGTCGAACACTGAAGCTTTCTTT. Protein: CASSLGDRSNTEAFF.